What follows are 20 T cell receptor beta chains derived from one specimen sequenced in a study of radiotherapy plus CTLA-4 blockade in lung cancer. Sequencing was performed with immunoSEQ multiplex PCR; in TCRdb, only in-frame clones are kept and a portion is missing. The sample consists of around 53,000 clones, 75% to 90% of them appearing once. This specimen was peripheral blood, taken from a patient treated with radiotherapy plus ipilimumab. The receptors originated from a human donor with non-small cell lung cancer that progressed on radiotherapy plus ipilimumab. Some clones in this sample may be carry-over from other donors' samples.

In this sample, this clone turned up once. The chain employs TRBV5-8 and TRBJ1-3; 7 bases align to TRBD1. With 0 bases clipped from V and 2 bases from J, the junction kept 2 bases outside the gene matches. The CDR3 has 15 residues. Germline lookup yields CDR1 SGHTS and CDR2 YDEGEE. The CDR3 loop reads CASSLVTGTGNTIYF. The CDR3 nucleotides are TGTGCCAGCAGCTTGGTGACAGGGACTGGAAACACCATATATTTT.

This clone was seen once. The chain links TRBV5-5 to TRBJ1-2; D might be TRBD1 (6 bases). The CDR3 length is 14 residues. The germline V gene has CDR1 SGHKS and CDR2 YYEKEE (reference sequence). V was clipped by 5 bases and J by 0 bases, with 11 bases between them. The CDR3 DNA is TGTGCCAGCAGACGGACAGCTTCTAACTATGGCTACACCTTC. Protein sequence: CASRRTASNYGYTF.

The J gene is TRBJ2-5, the V gene TRBV2; the match to TRBD1 covers 8 bases. V shed 3 bases and J 7 bases; nucleotides not matched to a gene: 13. The CDR3 extends over 16 amino acids. The germline CDR1 and CDR2 sequences are SNHLY and FYNNEI. CDR3 DNA sequence: TGTGCCAGCAGTGAGGAGACAGGGGTTAAGAAATGGACCCAGTACTTC. Amino acid sequence: CASSEETGVKKWTQYF.

The J gene is TRBJ2-1, the V gene TRBV2; TRBD1 matches 9 bases. The germline CDR1 and CDR2 sequences are SNHLY and FYNNEI. J lost 4 bases, V lost 4 bases, and 2 bases had no gene match. The CDR3 is 14 residues long. CDR3 nucleotide sequence: TGTGCCAGCAGTGTGGGACAGGGTTACAATGAGCAGTTCTTC. Its protein is CASSVGQGYNEQFF.

V and J are TRBV4-2 and TRBJ2-5, with 13 bases lining up with TRBD2. The germline gives CDR1 LGHNA, CDR2 YNFKEQ. J lost 3 bases, V lost 5 bases, and 9 bases had no gene match. This CDR3 has 17 residues. CDR3 residues: CASSTRLAGGWEETQYF. In nucleotides, the CDR3 is TGTGCCAGCAGCACCCGACTAGCGGGGGGCTGGGAAGAGACCCAGTACTTC.

The V and J genes are TRBV5-1 and TRBJ2-7, with 9 positions matching TRBD2. The CDR3 has 17 residues. Germline V gene sequence: CDR1 SGHRS, CDR2 YFSETQ. Losses at the gene ends were 5 bases for V and 3 bases for J; bases not matched to a gene: 15. CDR3 DNA: TGCGCCAGCAGGCCGGGACTAGCAGGTCGAGCTGGCTACGAGCAGTACTTC. Translation gives CASRPGLAGRAGYEQYF.

The V gene is TRBV6-1, the J gene TRBJ2-7; the D is unclear. The V gene lost 4 bases and the J gene lost 2 bases, with 9 bases spanning the gap. CDR3 length equals 13 residues. CDR1 is MNHNS, CDR2 SASEGT, per germline. CDR3 region: CASSVGRTYEQYF. The CDR3 region has the DNA TGTGCCAGCAGTGTTGGCAGAACCTACGAGCAGTACTTC.

This rearrangement joins TRBV2 to TRBJ1-1; D might be TRBD1 (6 bases). The CDR3 is made up of 14 amino acids. Germline V gene lookup returns CDR1 SNHLY and CDR2 FYNNEI. V was trimmed by 6 bases and J by 1 base, leaving 12 bases between them. In DNA, the CDR3 is TGTGCCAGCAGGAGAGGGGGTGGGAACACTGAAGCTTTCTTT. Translation gives CASRRGGGNTEAFF.

This chain joins TRBV7-8 and TRBJ2-5; 9 bases are a match to TRBD2. The CDR3 has 18 amino acids. Germline CDR1 SGHVS, CDR2 FQNEAQ. Germline trimming cut 5 bases from V and 0 bases from J; bases unmatched to any gene: 13. Here the CDR3 DNA reads TGTGCCAGCAGCCCACTGACCCCAGGGACTAGCAACCAAGAGACCCAGTACTTC. It yields the protein CASSPLTPGTSNQETQYF.

V and J are TRBV5-1 and TRBJ2-2, with TRBD1 matching over 9 bases. CDR3 size: 14 residues. J lost 2 bases, V lost 5 bases, and 1 base had no gene match. CDR1 and CDR2 (germline): SGHRS, YFSETQ. In DNA, the CDR3 is TGCGCCAGCAGGGACAGGGGTAACACCGGGGAGCTGTTTTTT. Its translation: CASRDRGNTGELFF.

The chain is built from TRBV4-2 and TRBJ2-1; TRBD1 agrees at 10 bases. This CDR3 has 16 amino acids. The V gene end was trimmed by 0 bases and the J gene end by 4 bases; junction bases not matched to a gene: 3. From germline, CDR1 is LGHNA and CDR2 YNFKEQ. CDR3 bases: TGTGCCAGCAGCCAAGAAGGGGGACAGGGGTACAATGAGCAGTTCTTC. Amino acid sequence: CASSQEGGQGYNEQFF.

CDR3 nucleotide sequence: TGTGCCAGCAGATCCACGGACACGTACTATCAGCCCCAGCATTTT. Translation gives CASRSTDTYYQPQHF. The chain carries TRBV6-6 and TRBJ1-5, with a tentative D call TRBD1 (5 bases). The V end lost 6 bases, the J end lost 5 bases, and 17 bases lay between the germline ends. This CDR3 region has 15 residues. The germline V gene has CDR1 MNHNY and CDR2 SVGAGI (reference sequence).

CDR3 DNA sequence: TGTGCCAGCAGGGGACAGGGGAGGATCGGCTACAATGAGCAGTTCTTC. This sequence encodes CASRGQGRIGYNEQFF. The rearrangement joins TRBV21-1 to TRBJ2-1; TRBD1, the D gene given by the table, was not confirmed from the DNA. TRBV21-1 is a pseudogene segment. The CDR3 extends over 16 amino acids.

The chain employs TRBV6-1 and TRBJ2-1; 8 bases align to TRBD1. The CDR3 extends over 15 amino acids. V trimming: 6 bases; J trimming: 6 bases; junction bases outside the gene matches: 10. CDR1 and CDR2 from the germline V gene are MNHNS and SASEGT. The CDR3 here is CASSVGQGLGNEQFF. Here the CDR3 DNA reads TGTGCCAGCAGCGTTGGACAGGGTTTGGGCAATGAGCAGTTCTTC.

The chain combines TRBV5-6 with TRBJ1-2, with TRBD1 as a possible D gene (6 bases). The germline V and J ends were trimmed by 0 bases and 2 bases, with 11 bases remaining between them. In germline, CDR1 is SGHDT, CDR2 YYEEEE. The CDR3 covers 15 residues. CDR3 coding DNA: TGTGCCAGCAGCTTGGGGGTCAGGGGAAACTATGGCTACACCTTC. Amino acid sequence: CASSLGVRGNYGYTF.

The chain employs TRBV7-3 and TRBJ1-1, with D possibly TRBD1 on 6 matching bases. Per germline, CDR1 SGHTA and CDR2 FQGTGA. V gave up 1 base and J gave up 6 bases, with 9 bases separating them. The CDR3 covers 13 residues. The CDR3 bases are TGTGCCAGCAGCTTAAATGCAGGGGCTGAAGCTTTCTTT. Protein: CASSLNAGAEAFF.

The gene calls are TRBV7-2 and TRBJ2-7; possible D gene TRBD2, 6 bases. V lost 4 bases, J lost 11 bases, and 18 bases lay in between. The germline CDR1 and CDR2 sequences are SGHTA and FQGNSA. The CDR3 has 13 amino acids. The CDR3, as DNA: TGTGCCAGCAGCTCGCCCTGGGGGGAAGTCAAGTACTTC. Translating it yields CASSSPWGEVKYF.

V and J are TRBV2 and TRBJ1-5; perhaps TRBD1 as D (5 bases). The CDR3 extends over 15 amino acids. Germline V lookup: CDR1 SNHLY, CDR2 FYNNEI. With 1 base removed from V and 2 bases from J, the gap between germline ends came to 9 bases. The CDR3 sequence is CASSEGKGGNQPQHF. Here the CDR3 DNA reads TGTGCCAGCAGTGAAGGGAAAGGGGGCAATCAGCCCCAGCATTTT.

This rearrangement joins TRBV30 to TRBJ1-3; D is uncertain. CDR3 length equals 13 residues. The V gene's germline CDR1 is GTSNPN and CDR2 SVGIG (reference sequence). V was clipped by 6 bases and J by 4 bases, with 13 bases between them. CDR3 nucleotide sequence: TGTGCCTGCCACCGCAGTATCGGAAACACCATATATTTT. Its translation is CACHRSIGNTIYF.

This chain links TRBV7-3 with TRBJ1-1, with D maybe TRBD1 (5 bases). Germline CDR1 and CDR2: SGHTA and FQGTGA. V was shortened by 5 bases and J by 2 bases, with 12 bases between the two germline ends. The CDR3 is 14 amino acids. The CDR3: CASSPDTGNTEAFF. CDR3 in DNA: TGTGCCAGCAGCCCCGATACAGGAAACACTGAAGCTTTCTTT.